This TCR beta chain came from a study of cytomegalovirus exposure and HLA in healthy donors. Study-level findings and limits: Prior analysis indicated that the majority of TCR beta V segments exhibited productivity approximately 87% or approximately 30% of the time.

The PCR contained 60 Vbeta and 13 Jbeta primers. Using immunoSEQ multiplex PCR, the repertoire was profiled, and TCRdb retains in-frame clones only, with some absent. The listing records 30,000 to 35,000 clones. In regard to this clone: Its specificity is not known.

V dropped 5 bases and J dropped 3; count of bases not matched to a gene: 13. The CDR3 consists of 17 residues. Looked up from germline, CDR1 is SEHNR and CDR2 is FQNEAQ (reference sequence). The sample comprised PBMCs. This rearrangement joins TRBV7-9 to TRBJ2-1, with 7 bases matching TRBD1. The receptor comes from a woman in her 40s in good health and CMV-seropositive. The CDR3 sequence is CASSPPVGTVFYNEQFF. The CDR3 DNA follows: TGTGCCAGCAGCCCACCTGTTGGGACAGTTTTCTACAATGAGCAGTTCTTC.